This T cell receptor beta chain derives from a study of control samples from healthy donors and cancer patients. There are 13 residues in the CDR3. Germline V gene data show CDR1 as MDHEN and CDR2 as SYDVKM. V lost 8 bases and J lost 5; bases outside the gene matches: 7. This table comes from immunoSEQ multiplex PCR, and its TCRdb copy is limited to in-frame clones, with some not included. The table lists about 140,000 clones, roughly 90% of them singletons, with around 11% in the top ten. The chain has TRBV28 and TRBJ1-2, with 8 bases lining up with TRBD1. This receptor was taken from a man aged 25 to 40 in good health. Sequenced sample: blood. The DNA for the CDR3 is TGTGCCAGCTGCCGGACAGGGACGTATGGCTACACCTTC. As protein: CASCRTGTYGYTF.